This TCR beta chain was sequenced during a study of cytomegalovirus exposure and HLA in healthy donors. Study findings and constraints: The study put 150 to 200 TCR beta chains on its list as cytomegalovirus-associated. By HLA locus, TCR association rates varied in a later analysis, with DRB1 showing the most and HLA-C the fewest. Most TCR beta V segments were productive about 90% or about 30% of the time in an earlier analysis.

A multiplex PCR was run with 60 Vbeta primers and 13 Jbeta primers. Clones were sequenced by immunoSEQ multiplex PCR, and TCRdb holds only the in-frame ones, with some missing. The sample shows approximately 150,000 clones, approximately 62% of them seen only once. A word on this clone: The antigen remains undetermined.

This clonotype was obtained from a man aged 50 or older in good health and CMV-seronegative. The sample taken for sequencing was PBMCs.

CDR3 bases: TGCGCCAGCAGGCCCCCGAGACAGGGGTACGTCTACGAGCAGTACTTC. Translated: CASRPPRQGYVYEQYF. The V call is TRBV23-1, the J call TRBJ2-7; 8 nucleotides line up with TRBD1. TRBV23-1 is an open reading frame, and its role is uncertain. The CDR3 is 16 residues long. The J segment lost 3 bases and the V segment lost 6 bases, leaving 13 bases of the junction unmatched.